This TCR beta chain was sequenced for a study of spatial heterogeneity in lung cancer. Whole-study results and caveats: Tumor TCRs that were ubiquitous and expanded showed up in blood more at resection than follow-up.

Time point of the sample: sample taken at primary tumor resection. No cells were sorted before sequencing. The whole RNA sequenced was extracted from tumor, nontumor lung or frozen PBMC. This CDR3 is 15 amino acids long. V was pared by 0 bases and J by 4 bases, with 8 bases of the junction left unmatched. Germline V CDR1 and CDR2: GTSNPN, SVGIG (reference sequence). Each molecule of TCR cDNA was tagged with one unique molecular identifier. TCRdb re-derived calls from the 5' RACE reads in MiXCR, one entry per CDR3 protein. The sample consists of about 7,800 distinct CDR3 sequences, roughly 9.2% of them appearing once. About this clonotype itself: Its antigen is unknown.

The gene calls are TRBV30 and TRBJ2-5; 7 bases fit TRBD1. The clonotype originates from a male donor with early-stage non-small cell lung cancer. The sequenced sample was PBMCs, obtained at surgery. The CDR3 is CAWSVPQGMVETQYF. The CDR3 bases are TGTGCCTGGAGTGTACCACAGGGGATGGTAGAGACCCAGTACTTC. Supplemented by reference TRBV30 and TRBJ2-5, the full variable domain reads SQTIHQWPATLVQPVGSPLSLECTVEGTSNPNLYWYRQAAGRGLQLLFYSVGIGQISSEVPQNLSASRPQDRQFILSSKKLLLSDSGFYLCAWSVPQGMVETQYFGPGTRLLVL.